The clone carrying this T cell receptor beta chain was observed a handful of times. What it recognizes is unknown. This record belongs to a study of T-cell reconstitution after alpha-beta-depleted transplantation in children. Study-wide points: Newly produced T cells mostly accounted for T-cell counts and diversity one year post-transplant. Expanded clones from the graft, numbering several hundred, reportedly supplied alpha-beta T cells about two months after transplant. Some patients showed high day-60 TCRbeta diversity, which derived from surviving recipient T cells and thymic progenitors.

A TCRbeta library incorporating unique molecular identifiers was prepared. In TCRdb, the PCR reads were re-called with MiXCR into one record per CDR3 protein. This sample has over 450,000 distinct CDR3 sequences; about 10% occur once, and the top ten carry 2%. Germline V gene lookup returns CDR1 MNHEY and CDR2 SMNVEV (reference sequence). The V end was cut by 5 bases, the J end by 0 bases, with 14 bases between. CDR3 length: 15 residues. This TCR was sampled from a child younger than 10 with inherited bone marrow failure, due to receive a stem cell transplant. This specimen was PBMCs, taken before TCRalphabeta/CD19-depleted stem cell transplant. The gene calls are TRBV27 and TRBJ2-7; D perhaps matches TRBD1 (6 bases). CDR3 region: CASSTTGHPSYEQYF. The CDR3 nucleotides are TGTGCCAGCAGTACTACGGGACACCCCTCCTACGAGCAGTACTTC.